This T cell receptor beta chain was identified in a study of shared clonotypes between healthy human individuals. V was shortened by 1 base and J by 6 bases, with 10 bases between the two germline ends. Germline assignment: CDR1 KGHSH and CDR2 LQKENI. The CDR3 runs 14 residues. The study, taken as a whole, reports: Rarefaction curves obtained for sorted subsets showed sequencing incomplete despite large depth. Non-shared clonotypes showed lower generation probabilities than clonotypes common to all four donors.

The count of this clone is one. Its antigen remains unknown. It was at deep level that the assay was run. Clones were read by immunoSEQ multiplex PCR, and TCRdb kept only the in-frame ones, dropping some. The data contain 550,000 to 850,000 clones, 72% of them seen just once; the ten biggest clones take up about 1.8%. The genes are TRBV18 and TRBJ2-1; possible D gene TRBD1, 5 bases. Sequencing input: memory CD4+ T cells sorted from blood. Subset specified: CD45RA-negative fraction. The sequence was collected from a woman in her twenties or thirties in good health. The CDR3 region has the DNA TGTGCCAGCTCACCACTGGACACTTTCAATGAGCAGTTCTTC. Encoded protein: CASSPLDTFNEQFF.